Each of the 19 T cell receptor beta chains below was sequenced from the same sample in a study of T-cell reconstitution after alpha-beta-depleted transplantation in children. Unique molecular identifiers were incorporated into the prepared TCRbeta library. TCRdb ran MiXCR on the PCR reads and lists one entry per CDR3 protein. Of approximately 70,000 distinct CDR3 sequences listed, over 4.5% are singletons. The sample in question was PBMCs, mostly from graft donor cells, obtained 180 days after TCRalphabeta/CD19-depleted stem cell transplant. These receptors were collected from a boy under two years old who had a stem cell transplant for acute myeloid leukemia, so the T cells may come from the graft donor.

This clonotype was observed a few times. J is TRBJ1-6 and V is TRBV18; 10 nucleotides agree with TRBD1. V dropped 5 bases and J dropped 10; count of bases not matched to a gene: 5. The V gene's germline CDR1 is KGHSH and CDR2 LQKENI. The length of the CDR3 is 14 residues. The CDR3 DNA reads TGTGCCAGCTCAGCGGACAGGGGGGGGTCACCCCTCCACTTT. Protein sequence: CASSADRGGSPLHF.

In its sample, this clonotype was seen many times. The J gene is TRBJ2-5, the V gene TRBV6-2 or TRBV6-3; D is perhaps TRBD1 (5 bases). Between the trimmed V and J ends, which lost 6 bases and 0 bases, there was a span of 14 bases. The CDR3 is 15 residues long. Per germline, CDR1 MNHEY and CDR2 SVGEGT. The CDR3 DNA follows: TGTGCCAGCAGAAGCCCGACAGCTTACCAAGAGACCCAGTACTTC. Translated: CASRSPTAYQETQYF.

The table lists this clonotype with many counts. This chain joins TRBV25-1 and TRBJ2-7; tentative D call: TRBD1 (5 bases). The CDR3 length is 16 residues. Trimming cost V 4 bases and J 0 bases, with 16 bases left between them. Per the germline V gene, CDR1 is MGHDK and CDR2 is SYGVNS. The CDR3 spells CASSAAFRADSYEQYF. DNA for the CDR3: TGTGCCAGCAGTGCCGCCTTCAGGGCCGACTCCTACGAGCAGTACTTC.

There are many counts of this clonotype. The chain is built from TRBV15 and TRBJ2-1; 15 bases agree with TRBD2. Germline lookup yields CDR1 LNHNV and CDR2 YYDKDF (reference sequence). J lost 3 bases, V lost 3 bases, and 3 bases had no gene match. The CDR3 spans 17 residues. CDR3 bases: TGTGCCACCAGCAGGGGACTAGCGGGGGGCCTCTACAATGAGCAGTTCTTC. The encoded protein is CATSRGLAGGLYNEQFF.

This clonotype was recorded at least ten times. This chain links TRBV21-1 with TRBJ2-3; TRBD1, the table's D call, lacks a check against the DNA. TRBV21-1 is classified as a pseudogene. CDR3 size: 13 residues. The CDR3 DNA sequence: TGTGCCAGCAGCAAAGTGTCCTCCCGGGGTTGGTATTTT. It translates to CASSKVSSRGWYF.

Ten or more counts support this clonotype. CDR3 loop: CASSLEGQSDQPQHF. CDR3 bases: TGTGCCAGCAGCTTAGAGGGACAGTCAGATCAGCCCCAGCATTTT. The gene calls are TRBV7-2 and TRBJ1-5; TRBD1 aligns across 7 bases. The germline V gene has CDR1 SGHTA and CDR2 FQGNSA. The CDR3 has 15 amino acids. The J segment lost 5 bases and the V segment lost 1 base, leaving 5 bases of the junction unmatched.

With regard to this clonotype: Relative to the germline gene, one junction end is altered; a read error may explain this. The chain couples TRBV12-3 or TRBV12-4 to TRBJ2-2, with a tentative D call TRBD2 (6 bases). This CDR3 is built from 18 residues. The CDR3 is CAISLGVSGHLNTGELFF. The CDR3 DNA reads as TGTGCCATCAGTTTAGGGGTTAGCGGCCATTTGAACACCGGGGAGCTGTTTTTT.

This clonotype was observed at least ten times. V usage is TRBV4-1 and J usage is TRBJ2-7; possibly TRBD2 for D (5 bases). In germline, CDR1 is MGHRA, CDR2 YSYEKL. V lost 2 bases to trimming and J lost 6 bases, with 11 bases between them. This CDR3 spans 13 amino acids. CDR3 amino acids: CASSQISGSEQYV. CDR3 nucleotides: TGCGCCAGCAGCCAAATAAGTGGGAGCGAGCAGTACGTC.

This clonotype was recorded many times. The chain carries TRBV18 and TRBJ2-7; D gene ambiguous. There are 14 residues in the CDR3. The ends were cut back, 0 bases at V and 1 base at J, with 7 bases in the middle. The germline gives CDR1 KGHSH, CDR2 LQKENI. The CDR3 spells CASSPPEGSYEQYF. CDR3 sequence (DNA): TGTGCCAGCTCACCACCGGAAGGATCCTACGAGCAGTACTTC.

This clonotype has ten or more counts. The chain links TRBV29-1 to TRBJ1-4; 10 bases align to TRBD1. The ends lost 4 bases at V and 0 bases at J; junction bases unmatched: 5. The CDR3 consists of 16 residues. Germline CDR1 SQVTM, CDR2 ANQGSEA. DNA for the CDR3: TGCAGCGTTGGGGGGGGACAGGGGTCAACTAATGAAAAACTGTTTTTT. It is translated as CSVGGGQGSTNEKLFF.

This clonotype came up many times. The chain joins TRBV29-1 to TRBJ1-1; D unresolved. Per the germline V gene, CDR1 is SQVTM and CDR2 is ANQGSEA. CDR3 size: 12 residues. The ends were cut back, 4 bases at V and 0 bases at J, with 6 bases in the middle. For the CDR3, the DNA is TGCAGCGTTGGAAGCGTGAACACTGAAGCTTTCTTT. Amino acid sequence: CSVGSVNTEAFF.

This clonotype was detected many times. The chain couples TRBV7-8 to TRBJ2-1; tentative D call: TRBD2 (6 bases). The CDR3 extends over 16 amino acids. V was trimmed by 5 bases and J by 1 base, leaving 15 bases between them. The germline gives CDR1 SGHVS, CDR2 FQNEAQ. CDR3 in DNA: TGTGCCAGCAGCCATCCCGGGACTTTTTCCTACAATGAGCAGTTCTTC. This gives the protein CASSHPGTFSYNEQFF.

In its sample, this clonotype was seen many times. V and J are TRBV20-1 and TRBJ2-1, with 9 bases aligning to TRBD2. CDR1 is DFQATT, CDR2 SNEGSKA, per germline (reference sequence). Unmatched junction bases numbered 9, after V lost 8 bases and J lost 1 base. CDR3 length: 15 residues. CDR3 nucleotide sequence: TGCAGTAACGCCTTGCTAGCGGGGTCCTACAATGAGCAGTTCTTC. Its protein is CSNALLAGSYNEQFF.

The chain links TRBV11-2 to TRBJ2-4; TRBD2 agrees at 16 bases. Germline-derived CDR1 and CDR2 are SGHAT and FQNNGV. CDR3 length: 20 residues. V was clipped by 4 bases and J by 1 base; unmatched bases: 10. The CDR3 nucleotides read TGTGCCAGCAGCTCCTCCGGGACTAGCGGGGGGGCGAGGGCCAAAAACATTCAGTACTTC. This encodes CASSSSGTSGGARAKNIQYF. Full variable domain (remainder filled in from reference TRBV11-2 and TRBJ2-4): EAGVAQSPRYKIIEKRQSVAFWCNPISGHATLYWYQQILGQGPKLLIQFQNNGVVDDSQLPKDRFSAERLKGVDSTLKIQPAKLEDSAVYLCASSSSGTSGGARAKNIQYFGAGTRLSVL.

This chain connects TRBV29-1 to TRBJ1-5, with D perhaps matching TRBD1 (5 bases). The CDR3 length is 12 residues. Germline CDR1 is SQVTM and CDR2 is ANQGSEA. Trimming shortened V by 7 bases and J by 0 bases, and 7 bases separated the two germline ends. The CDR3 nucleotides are TGCAGCGGACAGCTTAGCAATCAGCCCCAGCATTTT. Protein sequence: CSGQLSNQPQHF.

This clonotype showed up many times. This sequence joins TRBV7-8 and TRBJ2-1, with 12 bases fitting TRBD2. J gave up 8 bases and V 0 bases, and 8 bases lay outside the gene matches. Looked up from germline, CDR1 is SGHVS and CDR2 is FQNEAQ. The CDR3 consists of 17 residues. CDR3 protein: CASSLAGLAGGIDEQFF. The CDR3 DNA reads TGTGCCAGCAGCTTAGCGGGTCTAGCGGGGGGGATCGATGAGCAGTTCTTC.

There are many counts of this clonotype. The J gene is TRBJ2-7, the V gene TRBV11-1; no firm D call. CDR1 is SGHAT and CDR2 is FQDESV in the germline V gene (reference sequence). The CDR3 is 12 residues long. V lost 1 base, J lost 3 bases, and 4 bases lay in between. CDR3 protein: CASSLVVYEQYF. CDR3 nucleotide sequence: TGTGCCAGCAGCTTAGTGGTCTACGAGCAGTACTTC.

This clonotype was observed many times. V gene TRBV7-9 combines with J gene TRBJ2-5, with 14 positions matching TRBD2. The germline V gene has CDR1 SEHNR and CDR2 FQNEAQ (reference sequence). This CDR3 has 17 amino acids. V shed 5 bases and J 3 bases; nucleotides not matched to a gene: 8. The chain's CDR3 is CASSPMRLAGGEETQYF. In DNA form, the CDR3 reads TGTGCCAGCAGCCCTATGAGACTAGCGGGGGGGGAAGAGACCCAGTACTTC.

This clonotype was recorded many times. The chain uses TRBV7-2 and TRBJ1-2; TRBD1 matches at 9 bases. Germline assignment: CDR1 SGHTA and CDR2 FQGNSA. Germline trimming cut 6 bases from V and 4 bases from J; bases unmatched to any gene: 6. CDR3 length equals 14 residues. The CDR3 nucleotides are TGTGCCAGCAGTCTGTGGACAGGGGTCTATGGCTACACCTTC. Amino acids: CASSLWTGVYGYTF.